This entry features one TCR beta chain sequence. The CDR3 is 14 residues long. The germline CDR1 and CDR2 sequences are SGHVS and FQNEAQ. Trimming pared 2 bases from V and 10 bases from J, leaving 15 bases between. The record originates from a study of shared clonotypes between healthy human individuals. Libraries were prepared by immunoSEQ multiplex PCR; TCRdb keeps only in-frame clonotypes and omits some of them. The sample lists about 490,000 clones, around four fifths occurring once. This TCR derives from a woman aged 40 to 49 in good health. Some clones in this sample may be carry-over from other donors' samples. The sequenced material came from PBMCs. The rearrangement links TRBV7-8 to TRBJ1-5; no clear D gene. The DNA for the CDR3 is TGTGCCAGCAGCTTAACCGGGGTGATCAGCCCCCAGCATTTT. This translates into CASSLTGVISPQHF.